A selection of T cell receptor beta chains follows, all from one sample in a study of cytomegalovirus exposure and HLA in healthy donors. Clones were read by immunoSEQ multiplex PCR, and TCRdb kept only the in-frame ones, dropping some. The sample has about 200,000 clones, more than 75% seen once; the top ten hold around 4%. Input material: PBMCs. The receptors were gathered from a male donor in good health and CMV-seronegative. Both conserved end residues are part of each CDR3. D genes are given only for firm matches. Size tells how often a clone was seen (once, few, many) or the class of an expanded clone, and some rows leave it out.

D	V	J	size	DNA	CDR3
TRBD1	TRBV27	TRBJ1-1	NA	TGTGCCAGCAGCCGGACAGGGGGTGGCACTGAAGCTTTCTTT	CASSRTGGGTEAFF
TRBD2	TRBV5-6	TRBJ2-7	NA	TGTGCCAGCACCTACCAAGCGGGGTCCTACGAGCAGTACTTC	CASTYQAGSYEQYF
NA	TRBV7-2	TRBJ2-7	NA	TGTGCCAGCAGCTTAAATGGAGGCAGGGGCAACGAGCAGTACTTC	CASSLNGGRGNEQYF
NA	TRBV5-4	TRBJ2-7	NA	TGTGCCAGCAGCTTGGGGCTACAGCTCGCCTACGAGCAGTACTTC	CASSLGLQLAYEQYF
NA	TRBV20-1	TRBJ2-3	few	TGCAGTCCGTCAGATACGCAGTATTTT	CSPSDTQYF
NA	TRBV2	TRBJ2-7	NA	TGTGCCAGCACCTTACAGGGTGGCTCCTACGAGCAGTACTTC	CASTLQGGSYEQYF
TRBD2	TRBV2	TRBJ2-1	NA	TGTGCCAGCAGTTCGGGGGGGGGAGGGGATGAGCAGTTCTTC	CASSSGGGGDEQFF
NA	TRBV5-1	TRBJ2-3	NA	TGCGCCAGCAGCTTGGTCTACTCAGATACGCAGTATTTT	CASSLVYSDTQYF
NA	TRBV6-5	TRBJ2-7	NA	TGTGCCAGCAGTTACTCGGGGACTGCCTTTTGGCAGTACTTC	CASSYSGTAFWQYF
NA	TRBV10-2	TRBJ1-4	few	TGCGCCAGCAGTCTGACACCACGGGGGGAAAAACTGTTTTTT	CASSLTPRGEKLFF
TRBD2	TRBV27	TRBJ2-7	NA	TGTGCCAGCAGTTTAGCATCGGCTAGCGGGAGCCACGAGCAGTACTTC	CASSLASASGSHEQYF
TRBD1	TRBV7-9	TRBJ2-7	NA	TGTGCCAGCAGCGAGAGACAGGGTACTATAAACGAGCAGTACTTC	CASSERQGTINEQYF
TRBD2	TRBV2	TRBJ2-2	NA	TGTGCCAGCAGTTCGATAGCGGGTTCCACCGGGGAGCTGTTTTTT	CASSSIAGSTGELFF
TRBD2	TRBV4-2	TRBJ2-3	NA	TGTGCCAGCAGCCAGGGGACTAGCGGCCAACCCACAGATACGCAGTATTTT	CASSQGTSGQPTDTQYF
NA	TRBV4-2	TRBJ2-3	NA	TGTGCCAGCAGCCAAGATACGCCCGGGGGAAGCACAGATACGCAGTATTTT	CASSQDTPGGSTDTQYF
NA	TRBV25-1	TRBJ2-5	NA	TGTGCCAGCAGTTCACCCCGACAGACCCAAGAGACCCAGTACTTC	CASSSPRQTQETQYF
TRBD1	TRBV7-2	TRBJ1-5	few	TGTGCCAGCAGCCAGACAGGGGGCAATCAGCCCCAGCATTTT	CASSQTGGNQPQHF
TRBD2	TRBV28	TRBJ2-2	NA	TGTGCCAGCAGCCTTCGGGGACTAGAGGCCGGGGAGCTGTTTTTT	CASSLRGLEAGELFF
NA	TRBV18	TRBJ2-7	NA	TGTGCCAGCTCACCACTTTTGACATCTTACGAGCAGTACTTC	CASSPLLTSYEQYF
NA	TRBV21-1	TRBJ2-1	few	TGTGCCAGCAGCAACGGGAGCTCCTACAATGAGCAGTTCTTC	CASSNGSSYNEQFF
NA	TRBV4-1	TRBJ2-5	NA	TGCGCCAGCAGCCAAGGGGGAGTCCAAGAGACCCAGTACTTC	CASSQGGVQETQYF
TRBD2	TRBV2	TRBJ2-7	NA	TGTGCCAGCAGAGCCAAACTAGCGGGAGAGGACGAGCAGTACTTC	CASRAKLAGEDEQYF
TRBD2	TRBV10-3	TRBJ2-3	NA	TGTGCCATCAGTGTAGCGGGAGGAACAGATACGCAGTATTTT	CAISVAGGTDTQYF
NA	TRBV7-9	TRBJ1-1	NA	TGTGCCAGCACCACACAAAGGGGGGGGGCTGAAGCTTTCTTT	CASTTQRGGAEAFF
NA	TRBV19	TRBJ1-1	few	TGTGCCAGTAGCCCAGGGGTAAGGAACACTGAAGCTTTCTTT	CASSPGVRNTEAFF
TRBD1	TRBV19	TRBJ2-2	NA	TGTGCCAGTAGTAGAGACAGGGGTCCCACCGGGGAGCTGTTTTTT	CASSRDRGPTGELFF
TRBD2	TRBV11-3	TRBJ2-2	NA	TGTGCCAGCAGCTTAGGCATGCTAGCGGGAGCAACCGGGGAGCTGTTTTTT	CASSLGMLAGATGELFF
NA	TRBV19	TRBJ2-3	once	TGTGCCAGTAGTCCCCGTTTTACAGATACGCAGTATTTT	CASSPRFTDTQYF
TRBD1	TRBV5-1	TRBJ1-1	once	TGCGCCAGCCACGGTGGCGGGACAGATGAAGCTTTCTTT	CASHGGGTDEAFF
TRBD1	TRBV19	TRBJ1-1	NA	TGTGCCAGCCGAAAACAGGGGAGAGGCACTGAAGCTTTCTTT	CASRKQGRGTEAFF
NA	TRBV18	TRBJ2-2	NA	TGTGCCAGCTCGGTCACCGGGACACACAACACCGGGGAGCTGTTTTTT	CASSVTGTHNTGELFF
TRBD2	TRBV5-1	TRBJ2-4	once	TGCGCCAGCAGGGGGGGGGCCAAAAACATTCAGTACTTC	CASRGGAKNIQYF
TRBD1	TRBV7-9	TRBJ2-5	NA	TGTGCCAGCAGCCCTCGACAGGGGGCGAAGGAGACCCAGTACTTC	CASSPRQGAKETQYF
NA	TRBV4-2	TRBJ1-2	NA	TGTGCCAGCAGCCAAGAAGGGGGAATGACTTATGGCTACACCTTC	CASSQEGGMTYGYTF
TRBD1	TRBV5-1	TRBJ1-1	NA	TGCGCCAGCAGCCGGGGACAGGGGATGGTTGACACTGAAGCTTTCTTT	CASSRGQGMVDTEAFF
NA	TRBV18	TRBJ1-6	once	TGTGCCAGCTCACCCCGACAGATAGGAGTGGGTTCACCCCTCCACTTT	CASSPRQIGVGSPLHF
NA	TRBV7-9	TRBJ1-1	few	TGTTCCAGCAGCTCGTCCGGCGTTGGGGGGAAACGGTCCACTGAAGCTTTCTTT	CSSSSSGVGGKRSTEAFF
TRBD2	TRBV15	TRBJ2-5	NA	TGTGCCACCAGCAGAGATCGGGCTAGCGGCCAAGAGACCCAGTACTTC	CATSRDRASGQETQYF
NA	TRBV7-3	TRBJ2-2	NA	TGTGCCAGCAGCACACCGAACACCGGGGAGCTGTTTTTT	CASSTPNTGELFF
NA	TRBV7-9	TRBJ1-1	few	TGTGCCAGCAGCTTAGACATGAACACTGAAGCTTTCTTT	CASSLDMNTEAFF
NA	TRBV9	TRBJ2-2	NA	TGTGCCAGCAGCGTAGGGAGGGAAGCCCCGAACACCGGGGAGCTGTTTTTT	CASSVGREAPNTGELFF
NA	TRBV4-2	TRBJ2-1	NA	TGTGCCAGCAGCCAAGATGCTGCGAGCGCCAATGAGCAGTTCTTC	CASSQDAASANEQFF
NA	TRBV4-1	TRBJ2-5	NA	TGCGCCAGCAGCCAAGAGGCGGGTATGGAGACCCAGTACTTC	CASSQEAGMETQYF
TRBD2	TRBV2	TRBJ2-7	NA	TGTGCCAGCAGTTTCGGGAGGCGGTCCTACGAGCAGTACTTC	CASSFGRRSYEQYF
TRBD1	TRBV28	TRBJ2-2	NA	TGTGCCAGCTCTCCGGGACAGGTGAACACCGGGGAGCTGTTTTTT	CASSPGQVNTGELFF
NA	TRBV21-1	TRBJ2-7	NA	TGTGCCAGCCAAAGACAGGGTCCCTACGAGCAGTACTTC	CASQRQGPYEQYF
NA	TRBV19	TRBJ2-7	NA	TGTGCCAGTAGTATAGATCGGGTCCAGCCATCCTACGAGCAGTACTTC	CASSIDRVQPSYEQYF
NA	TRBV30	TRBJ2-5	NA	TGTGCCTGGAGTCGGGGGATAAGGGGAAGTCAAGAGACCCAGTACTTC	CAWSRGIRGSQETQYF
TRBD1	TRBV12-5	TRBJ2-7	once	TGTGCTAGTTCGAGGGGGCGCGAATACGAGCAGTACTTC	CASSRGREYEQYF
NA	TRBV6-5	TRBJ2-2	NA	TGTGCCAGCAGGGCGGGAAACACCGGGGAGCTGTTTTTT	CASRAGNTGELFF
TRBD1	TRBV7-9	TRBJ2-7	few	TGTGCCAGCACCTGGACAGGGAACTCCTACGAGCAGTACTTC	CASTWTGNSYEQYF
NA	TRBV5-4	TRBJ2-7	NA	TGTGCCAGCAGCTTGCCCAGGAAGAACGAGCAGTACTTC	CASSLPRKNEQYF
NA	TRBV30	TRBJ1-4	NA	TGTGCCTGGTCCAGAGGTTCAACTAATGAAAAACTGTTTTTT	CAWSRGSTNEKLFF
NA	TRBV14	TRBJ2-7	NA	TGTGCCAGCAGCCCCGGGGGGCTATACGAGCAGTACTTC	CASSPGGLYEQYF
NA	TRBV29-1	TRBJ1-4	NA	TGCAGCGTTGATAGTCCGGGGATTAATGAAAAACTGTTTTTT	CSVDSPGINEKLFF
NA	TRBV6-1	TRBJ1-3	NA	TGTGCCAGCAGTGATGGCCCCAGGGCAAACACCATATATTTT	CASSDGPRANTIYF
NA	TRBV2	TRBJ2-6	NA	TGTGCCAGCAGTGAAACAATTTCGGAACAGTACAACTCTGGGGCCAACGTCCTGACTTTC	CASSETISEQYNSGANVLTF